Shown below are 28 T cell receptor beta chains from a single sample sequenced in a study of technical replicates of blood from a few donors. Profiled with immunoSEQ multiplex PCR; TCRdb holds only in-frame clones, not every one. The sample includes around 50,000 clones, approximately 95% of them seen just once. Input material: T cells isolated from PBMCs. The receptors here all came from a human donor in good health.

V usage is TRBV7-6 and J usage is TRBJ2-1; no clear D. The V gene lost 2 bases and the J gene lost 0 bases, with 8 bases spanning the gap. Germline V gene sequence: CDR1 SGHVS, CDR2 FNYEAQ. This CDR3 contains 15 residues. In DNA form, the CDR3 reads TGTGCCAGCAGCTTACTCCGCGGCTCCTACAATGAGCAGTTCTTC. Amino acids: CASSLLRGSYNEQFF.

CDR3 amino acids: CASSPETSGSNEQYF. Here the CDR3 DNA reads TGTGCCAGCTCACCTGAGACTAGCGGGAGCAACGAGCAGTACTTC. The rearrangement uses TRBV18 and TRBJ2-7; 12 nucleotides align to TRBD2. CDR3 length: 15 amino acids. Germline V gives CDR1 KGHSH, CDR2 LQKENI. The ends lost 3 bases at V and 5 bases at J; junction bases unmatched: 5.

The CDR3 nucleotides read TGTGCCAGCAGCAGTACCGGGACTAGAATCGCCTACGAGCAGTACTTC. Translating it yields CASSSTGTRIAYEQYF. The chain carries TRBV7-9 and TRBJ2-7, with 8 nucleotides matching TRBD2. Germline V gene lookup returns CDR1 SEHNR and CDR2 FQNEAQ (reference sequence). Trimming at V came to 5 bases and at J to 2 bases, leaving 11 bases not matched to a gene. The CDR3 is 16 amino acids.

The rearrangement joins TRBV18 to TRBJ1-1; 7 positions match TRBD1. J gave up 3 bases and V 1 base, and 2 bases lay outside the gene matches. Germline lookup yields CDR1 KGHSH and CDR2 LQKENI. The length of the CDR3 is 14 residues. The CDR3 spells CASSPRTGDTEAFF. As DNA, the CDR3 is TGTGCCAGCTCACCACGGACAGGTGACACTGAAGCTTTCTTT.

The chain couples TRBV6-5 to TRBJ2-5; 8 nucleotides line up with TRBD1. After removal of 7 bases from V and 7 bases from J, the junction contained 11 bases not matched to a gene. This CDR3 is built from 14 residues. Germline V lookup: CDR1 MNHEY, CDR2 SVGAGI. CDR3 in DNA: TGTGCCAGCACGTCGGACAGGGCATCGGCGACCCAGTACTTC. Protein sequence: CASTSDRASATQYF.

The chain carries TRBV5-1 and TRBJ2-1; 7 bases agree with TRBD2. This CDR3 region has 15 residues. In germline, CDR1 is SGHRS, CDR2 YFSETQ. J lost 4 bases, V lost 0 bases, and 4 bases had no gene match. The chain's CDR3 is CASSLAGAGYNEQFF. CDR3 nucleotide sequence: TGCGCCAGCAGCTTGGCCGGAGCGGGATACAATGAGCAGTTCTTC.

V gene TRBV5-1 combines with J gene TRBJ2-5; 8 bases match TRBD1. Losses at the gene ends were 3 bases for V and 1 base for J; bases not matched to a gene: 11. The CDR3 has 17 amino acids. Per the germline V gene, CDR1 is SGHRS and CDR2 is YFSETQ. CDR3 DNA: TGCGCCAGCAGCTCAGTTTACAGGGGGATCCTCCAAGAGACCCAGTACTTC. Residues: CASSSVYRGILQETQYF.

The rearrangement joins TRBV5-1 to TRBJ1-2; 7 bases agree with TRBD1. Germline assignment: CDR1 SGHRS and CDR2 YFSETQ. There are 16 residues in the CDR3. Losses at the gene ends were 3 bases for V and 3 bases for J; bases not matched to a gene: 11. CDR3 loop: CASSSSPGQLYYGYTF. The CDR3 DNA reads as TGCGCCAGCAGCTCCTCTCCGGGACAGCTATACTATGGCTACACCTTC.

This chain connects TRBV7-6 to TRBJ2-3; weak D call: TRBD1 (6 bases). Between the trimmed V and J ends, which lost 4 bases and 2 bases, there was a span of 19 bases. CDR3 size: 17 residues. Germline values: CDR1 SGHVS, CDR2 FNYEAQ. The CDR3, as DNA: TGTGCCAGCAGCTCACCGAAACAGGGCCTGTACACAGATACGCAGTATTTT. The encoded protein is CASSSPKQGLYTDTQYF.

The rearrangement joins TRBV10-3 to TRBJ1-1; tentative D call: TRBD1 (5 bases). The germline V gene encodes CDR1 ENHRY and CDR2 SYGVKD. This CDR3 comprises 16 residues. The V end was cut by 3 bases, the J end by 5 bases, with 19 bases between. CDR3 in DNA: TGTGCCATCAGTGAACCTGGGGGGGATGGGAGGACTGAAGCTTTCTTT. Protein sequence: CAISEPGGDGRTEAFF.

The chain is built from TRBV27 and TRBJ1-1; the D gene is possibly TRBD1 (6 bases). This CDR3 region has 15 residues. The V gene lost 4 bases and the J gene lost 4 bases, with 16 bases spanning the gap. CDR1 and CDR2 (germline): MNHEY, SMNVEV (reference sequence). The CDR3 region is CASSSDRQVPTEAFF. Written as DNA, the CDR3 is TGTGCCAGCAGTTCCGATAGACAGGTTCCCACTGAAGCTTTCTTT.

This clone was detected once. The CDR3 region is CASSQEYKAKNIQYF. CDR3 in DNA: TGCGCCAGCAGCCAAGAGTACAAAGCCAAAAACATTCAGTACTTC. The chain carries TRBV4-1 and TRBJ2-4, with D unclear. The germline V and J ends were trimmed by 0 bases and 0 bases, with 6 bases remaining between them. The CDR3 consists of 15 residues. The V gene's germline CDR1 is MGHRA and CDR2 YSYEKL.

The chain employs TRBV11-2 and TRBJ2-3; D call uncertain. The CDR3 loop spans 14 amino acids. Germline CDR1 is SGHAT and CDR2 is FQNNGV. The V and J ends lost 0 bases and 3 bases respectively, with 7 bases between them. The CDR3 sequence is CASSLERGTDTQYF. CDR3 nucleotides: TGTGCCAGCAGCTTAGAACGAGGTACAGATACGCAGTATTTT.

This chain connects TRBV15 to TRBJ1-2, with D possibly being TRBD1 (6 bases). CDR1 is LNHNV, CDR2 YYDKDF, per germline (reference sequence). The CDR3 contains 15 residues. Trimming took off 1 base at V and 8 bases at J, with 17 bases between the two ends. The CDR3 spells CATSRGHGGAEGYTF. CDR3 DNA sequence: TGTGCCACCAGCAGAGGGCACGGGGGGGCGGAGGGCTACACCTTC.

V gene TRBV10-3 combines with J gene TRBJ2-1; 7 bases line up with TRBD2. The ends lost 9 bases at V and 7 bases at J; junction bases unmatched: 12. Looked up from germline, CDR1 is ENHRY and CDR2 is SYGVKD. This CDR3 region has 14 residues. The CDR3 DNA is TGTGCCATGGCCGGGAGGTTTGATCGGAATGAGCAGTTCTTC. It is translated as CAMAGRFDRNEQFF.

The CDR3 DNA reads TGTGCCAGCAGCCAAGAACTCGGTGAGCAGTTCTTC. The encoded protein is CASSQELGEQFF. This chain links TRBV4-2 with TRBJ2-1; D gene ambiguous. Trimming shortened V by 0 bases and J by 9 bases, and 6 bases separated the two germline ends. CDR3 length equals 12 residues. In germline, CDR1 is LGHNA, CDR2 YNFKEQ.

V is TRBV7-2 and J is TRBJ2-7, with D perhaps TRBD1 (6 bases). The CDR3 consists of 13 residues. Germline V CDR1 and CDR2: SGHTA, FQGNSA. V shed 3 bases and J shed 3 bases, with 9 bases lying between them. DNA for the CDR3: TGTGCCAGCAGCTTTACAGGGCGCTACGAGCAGTACTTC. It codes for CASSFTGRYEQYF.

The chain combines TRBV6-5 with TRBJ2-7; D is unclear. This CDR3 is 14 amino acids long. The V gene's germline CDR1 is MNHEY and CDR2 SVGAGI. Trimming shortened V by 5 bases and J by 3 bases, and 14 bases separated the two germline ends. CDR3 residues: CASSPPTESYEQYF. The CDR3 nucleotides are TGTGCCAGCAGTCCTCCGACGGAGAGCTACGAGCAGTACTTC.

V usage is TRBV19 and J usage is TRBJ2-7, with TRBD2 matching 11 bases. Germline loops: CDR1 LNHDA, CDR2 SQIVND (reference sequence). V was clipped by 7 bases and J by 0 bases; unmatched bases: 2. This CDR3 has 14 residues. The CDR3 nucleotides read TGTGCCAGTATGACTAGCGGGGACTCCTACGAGCAGTACTTC. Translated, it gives CASMTSGDSYEQYF.

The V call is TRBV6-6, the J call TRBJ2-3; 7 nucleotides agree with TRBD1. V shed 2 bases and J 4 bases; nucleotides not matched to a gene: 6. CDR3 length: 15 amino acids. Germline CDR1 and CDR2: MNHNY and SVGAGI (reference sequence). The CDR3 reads CASSYLTGTPDTQYF. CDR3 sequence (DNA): TGTGCCAGCAGTTACCTGACAGGGACCCCAGATACGCAGTATTTT.

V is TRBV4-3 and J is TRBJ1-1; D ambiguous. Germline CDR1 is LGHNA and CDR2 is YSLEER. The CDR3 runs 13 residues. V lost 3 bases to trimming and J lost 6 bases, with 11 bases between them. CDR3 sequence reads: CASSHYSRSEAFF. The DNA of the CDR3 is TGCGCCAGCAGCCATTACAGCCGGTCTGAAGCTTTCTTT.

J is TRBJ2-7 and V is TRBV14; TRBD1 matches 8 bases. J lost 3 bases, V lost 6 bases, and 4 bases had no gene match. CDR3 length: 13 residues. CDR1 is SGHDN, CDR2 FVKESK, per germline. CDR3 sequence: CASSPGQVYEQYF. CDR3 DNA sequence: TGTGCCAGCAGTCCGGGACAGGTCTACGAGCAGTACTTC.

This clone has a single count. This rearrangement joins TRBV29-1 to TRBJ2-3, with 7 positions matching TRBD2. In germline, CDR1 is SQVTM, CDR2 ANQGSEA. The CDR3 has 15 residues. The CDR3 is CSTTHSGNNRGTQYF. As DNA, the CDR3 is TGCAGTACTACCCACAGCGGGAACAACCGAGGGACGCAGTATTTT.

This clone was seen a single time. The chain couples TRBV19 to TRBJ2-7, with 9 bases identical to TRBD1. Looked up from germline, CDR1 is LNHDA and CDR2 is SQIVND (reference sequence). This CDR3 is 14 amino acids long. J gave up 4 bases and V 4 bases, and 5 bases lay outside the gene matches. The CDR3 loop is CASSRQGVSYEQYF. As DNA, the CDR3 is TGTGCCAGTAGTAGACAGGGGGTATCGTACGAGCAGTACTTC.

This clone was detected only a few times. The CDR3 here is CAWSVQVGYTF. The DNA for the CDR3 is TGTGCCTGGAGTGTACAGGTTGGCTACACCTTC. This sequence joins TRBV30 and TRBJ1-2; D may be TRBD1 (5 bases). V was shortened by 0 bases and J by 7 bases, with 6 bases between the two germline ends. Germline V CDR1 and CDR2: GTSNPN, SVGIG (reference sequence). The CDR3 is 11 residues long. Looking up the rest from reference TRBV30 and TRBJ1-2 gives the full variable domain: SQTIHQWPATLVQPVGSPLSLECTVEGTSNPNLYWYRQAAGRGLQLLFYSVGIGQISSEVPQNLSASRPQDRQFILSSKKLLLSDSGFYLCAWSVQVGYTFGSGTRLTVV.

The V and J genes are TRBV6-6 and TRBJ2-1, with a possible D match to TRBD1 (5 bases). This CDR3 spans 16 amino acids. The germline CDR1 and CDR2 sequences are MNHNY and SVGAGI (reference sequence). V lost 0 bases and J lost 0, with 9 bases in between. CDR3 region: CASSYSGQGSYNEQFF. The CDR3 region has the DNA TGTGCCAGCAGTTACTCGGGGCAGGGCTCCTACAATGAGCAGTTCTTC.

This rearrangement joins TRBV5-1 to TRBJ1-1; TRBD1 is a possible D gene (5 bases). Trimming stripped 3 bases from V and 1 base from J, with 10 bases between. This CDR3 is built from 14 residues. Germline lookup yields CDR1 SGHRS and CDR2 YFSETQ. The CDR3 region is CASSWGSGNTEAFF. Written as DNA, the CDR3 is TGCGCCAGCAGCTGGGGCTCTGGGAACACTGAAGCTTTCTTT.

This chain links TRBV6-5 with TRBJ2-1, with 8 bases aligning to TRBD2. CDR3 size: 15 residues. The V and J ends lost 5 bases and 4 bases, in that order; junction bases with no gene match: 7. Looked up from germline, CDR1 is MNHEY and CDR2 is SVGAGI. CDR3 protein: CASSQTSGLYNEQFF. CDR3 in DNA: TGTGCCAGCAGTCAAACTAGCGGCCTATACAATGAGCAGTTCTTC.